Listed below are T cell receptor beta chains from one sample, sequenced in a study of blood T cell repertoires in COVID-19. Some clones are missing from TCRdb's copy, which holds only in-frame ones; the method was immunoSEQ multiplex PCR. This table has around 390,000 clones, 80% to 90% appearing once. Input material: PBMCs or T cells enriched from blood (not recorded which). The origin of the receptors is a woman between 50 and 59 years old who had recovered from COVID-19. CDR3s include the opening cysteine and the closing phenylalanine or tryptophan. D genes are given only for firm matches. Rows may omit the clone size; those that give it use once, few, many or a size class.

CDR3nt: TGTGCCAGCAGTTTCCGGTTTTCTAATTCACCCCTCCACTTT
CDR3aa: CASSFRFSNSPLHF
abundance: -
j_gene: TRBJ1-6
d_gene: -
v_gene: TRBV27

CDR3nt: TGTGCCAGCAGTCCTAGACAGGGGGTTATAGGCTACACCTTC
CDR3aa: CASSPRQGVIGYTF
abundance: -
j_gene: TRBJ1-2
d_gene: TRBD1
v_gene: TRBV6-5

CDR3nt: TGTGCCAGCAGCTTGGGGTTAAGAGGGTCAGATACGCAGTATTTT
CDR3aa: CASSLGLRGSDTQYF
abundance: -
j_gene: TRBJ2-3
d_gene: -
v_gene: TRBV7-9

CDR3nt: TGTGCCAGCAGCGCAGGGGGCAGGGTCTACGAGCAGTACTTC
CDR3aa: CASSAGGRVYEQYF
abundance: -
j_gene: TRBJ2-7
d_gene: TRBD1
v_gene: TRBV7-2

CDR3nt: TGTGCCAGCTCACCCCCCGCGGGGGGAGCCTACGAGCAGTACTTC
CDR3aa: CASSPPAGGAYEQYF
abundance: -
j_gene: TRBJ2-7
d_gene: TRBD2
v_gene: TRBV18

CDR3nt: TGTGCCAGCAGCTTGCAGATAGCTACGCAGTATTTT
CDR3aa: CASSLQIATQYF
abundance: -
j_gene: TRBJ2-3
d_gene: -
v_gene: TRBV5-6

CDR3nt: TGTGCCAGCAGCACGGGGAGTGGAATCAATCAGCCCCAGCATTTT
CDR3aa: CASSTGSGINQPQHF
abundance: -
j_gene: TRBJ1-5
d_gene: -
v_gene: TRBV5-6

CDR3nt: TGCGCCAGCAGTGAGTTTTACACCCCCAGGCGTTTGAACACTGAAGCTTTCTTT
CDR3aa: CASSEFYTPRRLNTEAFF
abundance: once
j_gene: TRBJ1-1
d_gene: -
v_gene: TRBV10-1

CDR3nt: TGCGCCAGCAGCGGGACAGGGTATTATGAGCAGTTCTTC
CDR3aa: CASSGTGYYEQFF
abundance: once
j_gene: TRBJ2-1
d_gene: TRBD1
v_gene: TRBV5-1

CDR3nt: TGTGCCAGCAGCCGAGACAGGGGGCTTAATGAAGCTTTCTTT
CDR3aa: CASSRDRGLNEAFF
abundance: -
j_gene: TRBJ1-1
d_gene: TRBD1
v_gene: TRBV7-8

CDR3nt: TGCGCCAGCAGCTTACAGGGGGCGACGAGTGAAGCTTTCTTT
CDR3aa: CASSLQGATSEAFF
abundance: -
j_gene: TRBJ1-1
d_gene: TRBD1
v_gene: TRBV5-1

CDR3nt: TGTGCCAGTAGTATAGATCACCCGGGACTCTTCTACACCTTC
CDR3aa: CASSIDHPGLFYTF
abundance: -
j_gene: TRBJ1-2
d_gene: -
v_gene: TRBV19

CDR3nt: TGTGCCAGCAGATCGAGGATGACGAACACTGAAGCTTTCTTT
CDR3aa: CASRSRMTNTEAFF
abundance: -
j_gene: TRBJ1-1
d_gene: -
v_gene: TRBV6-5